This is a list of T cell receptor beta chains from one sample in a study of cytomegalovirus exposure and HLA in healthy donors. Assay used: immunoSEQ multiplex PCR; TCRdb lists only in-frame clones, some missing. The sample yields approximately 91,000 clones, 86% seen once. Sequencing was done on a sample of PBMCs. These receptors all stem from a man aged 25 to 40 in good health and CMV-seropositive. The CDR3 runs from the conserved cysteine through the conserved F or W. The order of the fields is V gene, clone size, D gene, J gene, CDR3 protein, CDR3 DNA. A D gene is named only where the DNA matches it firmly. Size values are once, few and many counts, or a class for expanded clones, and some rows have none.

v_gene: TRBV7-9
abundance: few
d_gene: TRBD1
j_gene: TRBJ2-2
CDR3aa: CASSQGQGRAKAGELFF
CDR3nt: TGTGCCAGCAGCCAGGGACAGGGAAGGGCGAAGGCCGGGGAGCTGTTTTTT

v_gene: TRBV18
abundance: -
d_gene: TRBD1
j_gene: TRBJ2-7
CDR3aa: CASSGQGISYEQYF
CDR3nt: TGTGCCAGCTCCGGACAGGGGATCTCCTACGAGCAGTACTTC

v_gene: TRBV11-2
abundance: few
d_gene: -
j_gene: TRBJ2-7
CDR3aa: CASSLVGRTYEQYF
CDR3nt: TGTGCCAGCAGCTTAGTGGGCAGGACCTACGAGCAGTACTTC

v_gene: TRBV6-5
abundance: -
d_gene: -
j_gene: TRBJ1-5
CDR3aa: CASRGGSNQPQHF
CDR3nt: TGTGCCAGCCGAGGAGGAAGTAATCAGCCCCAGCATTTT

v_gene: TRBV10-3
abundance: once
d_gene: TRBD1
j_gene: TRBJ2-1
CDR3aa: CATRQGQSPNEQFF
CDR3nt: TGTGCCACCCGACAGGGACAATCTCCGAATGAGCAGTTCTTC

v_gene: TRBV2
abundance: -
d_gene: -
j_gene: TRBJ2-1
CDR3aa: CASRTLDPEAQFF
CDR3nt: TGTGCCAGCAGGACCCTCGACCCAGAGGCACAGTTCTTC

v_gene: TRBV18
abundance: once
d_gene: -
j_gene: TRBJ1-5
CDR3aa: CASSPLAASGEQPQHF
CDR3nt: TGTGCCAGCTCACCACTGGCGGCTTCGGGGGAGCAGCCCCAGCATTTT

v_gene: TRBV2
abundance: once
d_gene: TRBD1
j_gene: TRBJ1-1
CDR3aa: CASPEHTGTGGTEAFF
CDR3nt: TGTGCCAGCCCTGAACATACCGGGACAGGGGGGACTGAAGCTTTCTTT

v_gene: TRBV5-1
abundance: -
d_gene: -
j_gene: TRBJ2-5
CDR3aa: CASRQYQETQYF
CDR3nt: TGCGCCAGCAGACAGTACCAAGAGACCCAGTACTTC

v_gene: TRBV2
abundance: -
d_gene: TRBD1
j_gene: TRBJ1-2
CDR3aa: CASRANRGIYNYGYTF
CDR3nt: TGTGCCAGCCGAGCCAACAGGGGGATCTATAACTATGGCTACACCTTC

v_gene: TRBV4-1
abundance: -
d_gene: TRBD1
j_gene: TRBJ2-7
CDR3aa: CASSLNAGTGQHEQYF
CDR3nt: TGCGCCAGCAGCCTCAACGCCGGGACAGGGCAACACGAGCAGTACTTC

v_gene: TRBV18
abundance: -
d_gene: -
j_gene: TRBJ1-3
CDR3aa: CASSPLKGNTIYF
CDR3nt: TGTGCCAGCTCACCACTTAAAGGAAACACCATATATTTT

v_gene: TRBV28
abundance: -
d_gene: -
j_gene: TRBJ2-5
CDR3aa: CASSLVADRREGAQYF
CDR3nt: TGTGCCAGCAGTTTAGTAGCAGATAGAAGAGAAGGGGCCCAGTACTTC

v_gene: TRBV6-5
abundance: -
d_gene: -
j_gene: TRBJ1-2
CDR3aa: CASSPRGWDGYTF
CDR3nt: TGTGCCAGCAGCCCGCGGGGGTGGGATGGCTACACCTTC

v_gene: TRBV5-8
abundance: -
d_gene: TRBD1
j_gene: TRBJ1-1
CDR3aa: CASRNDYRGFREAFF
CDR3nt: TGTGCCAGCAGGAATGACTACAGGGGATTCAGAGAGGCTTTCTTT

v_gene: TRBV27
abundance: -
d_gene: -
j_gene: TRBJ2-2
CDR3aa: CASSIQENTGELFF
CDR3nt: TGTGCCAGCAGTATTCAGGAAAACACCGGGGAGCTGTTTTTT

v_gene: TRBV28
abundance: -
d_gene: -
j_gene: TRBJ2-4
CDR3aa: CASSFYLAEIQYF
CDR3nt: TGTGCCAGCAGTTTTTATTTAGCGGAAATTCAGTACTTC

v_gene: TRBV29-1
abundance: -
d_gene: TRBD2
j_gene: TRBJ2-7
CDR3aa: CSVGGSGRSPWNYEQYF
CDR3nt: TGCAGCGTTGGAGGTAGCGGGCGCTCCCCTTGGAACTACGAGCAGTACTTC

v_gene: TRBV4-1
abundance: -
d_gene: -
j_gene: TRBJ2-5
CDR3aa: CASSQAQGEGFFGQETQYF
CDR3nt: TGCGCCAGCAGCCAGGCACAGGGAGAAGGGTTCTTCGGGCAAGAGACCCAGTACTTC

v_gene: TRBV2
abundance: -
d_gene: TRBD2
j_gene: TRBJ2-3
CDR3aa: CASTSGRGTDTQYF
CDR3nt: TGTGCCAGCACGAGCGGGAGAGGCACAGATACGCAGTATTTT

v_gene: TRBV29-1
abundance: -
d_gene: -
j_gene: TRBJ2-5
CDR3aa: CSVETGTQYF
CDR3nt: TGCAGCGTTGAAACCGGGACCCAGTACTTC

v_gene: TRBV7-9
abundance: few
d_gene: TRBD1
j_gene: TRBJ2-5
CDR3aa: CASSRGQVAIQYF
CDR3nt: TGTGCCAGCAGCCGGGGACAGGTGGCGATCCAGTACTTC

v_gene: TRBV5-4
abundance: once
d_gene: TRBD1
j_gene: TRBJ2-7
CDR3aa: CASSPRQGVYDEQYF
CDR3nt: TGTGCCAGCAGCCCTCGACAGGGGGTATACGACGAGCAGTACTTC